The 20 T cell receptor beta chains below come from one sample, sequenced in a study of blood T cell repertoires in COVID-19. The method was immunoSEQ multiplex PCR; TCRdb's version includes in-frame clones alone and lacks a portion of them. The sample lists 110,000 to 150,000 clones, approximately 86% occurring once. The specimen was peripheral blood. These receptors were collected from a woman aged 60-75 years with acute or convalescent COVID-19.

V usage is TRBV4-3 and J usage is TRBJ2-7, with 15 bases fitting TRBD2. Germline values: CDR1 LGHNA, CDR2 YSLEER. V lost 0 bases to trimming and J lost 2 bases; unmatched junction nucleotides: 5. CDR3 length: 18 residues. Written as DNA, the CDR3 is TGCGCCAGCAGCCAAGAACCGGGACTAGCGGGGGGCACCTACGAGCAGTACTTC. Translation gives CASSQEPGLAGGTYEQYF.

This chain links TRBV27 with TRBJ2-2; perhaps TRBD1 as D (7 bases). CDR3 length equals 16 residues. V dropped 2 bases and J dropped 3 bases, with 13 bases sitting between them. The germline V gene encodes CDR1 MNHEY and CDR2 SMNVEV (reference sequence). The CDR3 reads CASSLAQGTYTGELFF. Written as DNA, the CDR3 is TGTGCCAGCAGTTTAGCACAGGGGACTTACACCGGGGAGCTGTTTTTT.

The rearrangement links TRBV6-2 or TRBV6-3 to TRBJ1-2; 7 bases line up with TRBD1. Trimming at V came to 6 bases and at J to 2 bases, leaving 9 bases not matched to a gene. The CDR3 length is 15 residues. The germline gives CDR1 MNHEY, CDR2 SVGEGT. The CDR3, as DNA: TGTGCCAGCAGCTCTCGGGACAGAGTAAACTATGGCTACACCTTC. As protein: CASSSRDRVNYGYTF.

The chain links TRBV18 to TRBJ1-1; tentatively, D is TRBD1 (5 bases). Germline lookup yields CDR1 KGHSH and CDR2 LQKENI. This CDR3 region has 14 residues. V was pared by 1 base and J by 2 bases, with 8 bases between. The DNA for the CDR3 is TGTGCCAGCTCACCACAACAGGAAAACACTGAAGCTTTCTTT. This encodes CASSPQQENTEAFF. Filled out from reference TRBV18 and TRBJ1-1, the complete variable domain reads NAGVMQNPRHLVRRRGQEARLRCSPMKGHSHVYWYRQLPEEGLKFMVYLQKENIIDESGMPKERFSAEFPKEGPSILRIQQVVRGDSAAYFCASSPQQENTEAFFGQGTRLTVV.

The chain recombines TRBV18 with TRBJ1-6; 9 nucleotides align to TRBD1. The germline V gene has CDR1 KGHSH and CDR2 LQKENI. CDR3 length: 15 amino acids. The junction had 6 bases not matched to a gene; V was cut back by 5 bases and J by 7 bases. The chain's CDR3 is CASSGRTGENSPLHF. Here the CDR3 DNA reads TGTGCCAGCTCAGGAAGGACAGGGGAAAATTCACCCCTCCACTTT.

This clone was recorded only once. CDR3 residues: CASSTPGQYMNTEAFF. The CDR3 coding sequence is TGTGCCAGCAGCACACCGGGACAGTACATGAACACTGAAGCTTTCTTT. V usage is TRBV7-9 and J usage is TRBJ1-1, with 7 bases aligning to TRBD1. Germline CDR1 and CDR2: SEHNR and FQNEAQ (reference sequence). The V and J ends lost 5 bases and 0 bases, in that order; junction bases with no gene match: 9. The CDR3 consists of 16 residues.

The chain has TRBV5-4 and TRBJ2-7, with 10 bases matching TRBD1. Looked up from germline, CDR1 is SGHNT and CDR2 is YYREEE (reference sequence). V gave up 0 bases and J gave up 8 bases; unmatched junction bases: 8. The CDR3 totals 15 residues. The DNA of the CDR3 is TGTGCCAGCAGCTTGGGGCCCGGGACAGGGGTCAAGCAGTACTTC. Residues: CASSLGPGTGVKQYF.

This clone showed up just a few times. The gene calls are TRBV11-2 and TRBJ2-5, with D unclear. The CDR3 is made up of 13 amino acids. Germline V gene sequence: CDR1 SGHAT, CDR2 FQNNGV. V was pared by 4 bases and J by 7 bases, with 13 bases between. This CDR3 reads CASSSQGTGTQYF. The CDR3 DNA sequence: TGTGCCAGCAGCTCCCAAGGAACGGGGACCCAGTACTTC.

The CDR3 reads CASSYSQGQAQHF. Here the CDR3 DNA reads TGTGCCAGCAGTTACTCGCAGGGCCAGGCCCAGCATTTT. V is TRBV6-5 and J is TRBJ1-5; D is possibly TRBD1 (5 bases). The CDR3 totals 13 residues. The V end was cut by 0 bases, the J end by 11 bases, with 11 bases between. CDR1 is MNHEY and CDR2 is SVGAGI in the germline V gene.

This clone showed up just once. This sequence joins TRBV28 and TRBJ2-7; D is undetermined. V lost 4 bases to trimming and J lost 3 bases, with 7 bases between them. Germline V gene sequence: CDR1 MDHEN, CDR2 SYDVKM. The CDR3 length is 12 residues. CDR3 DNA: TGTGCCAGCAGTTACAGTTACTACGAGCAGTACTTC. Its protein is CASSYSYYEQYF.

The V call is TRBV18, the J call TRBJ2-3, with D perhaps matching TRBD2 (6 bases). V was clipped by 3 bases and J by 0 bases, with 13 bases between them. This CDR3 region has 16 residues. CDR1 KGHSH and CDR2 LQKENI come from the germline V gene. DNA of the CDR3: TGTGCCAGCTCACCTTACACTGGGACTAGCACAGATACGCAGTATTTT. It specifies CASSPYTGTSTDTQYF.

The genes are TRBV6-5 and TRBJ2-7; D possibly corresponds to TRBD1 (5 bases). V lost 7 bases and J lost 7, with 17 bases in between. The CDR3 covers 13 residues. Per the germline V gene, CDR1 is MNHEY and CDR2 is SVGAGI. This CDR3 reads CASKTRGQREQYF. CDR3 in DNA: TGTGCCAGCAAGACAAGGGGCCAGAGGGAGCAGTACTTC.

The rearrangement links TRBV9 to TRBJ1-4, with D perhaps matching TRBD1 (5 bases). Germline lookup yields CDR1 SGDLS and CDR2 YYNGEE. The CDR3 spans 15 residues. The V end was cut by 0 bases, the J end by 4 bases, with 10 bases between. The CDR3 DNA is TGTGCCAGCAGCGTAGGTGGGCAGGGTAATGAAAAACTGTTTTTT. This sequence encodes CASSVGGQGNEKLFF. Full variable domain (rest looked up from reference TRBV9 and TRBJ1-4): DSGVTQTPKHLITATGQRVTLRCSPRSGDLSVYWYQQSLDQGLQFLIQYYNGEERAKGNILERFSAQQFPDLHSELNLSSLELGDSALYFCASSVGGQGNEKLFFGSGTQLSVL.

This chain links TRBV28 with TRBJ1-6, with D tentatively TRBD1 (5 bases). V was cut by 3 bases and J by 11 bases, with 14 bases left in between. Germline lookup yields CDR1 MDHEN and CDR2 SYDVKM. This CDR3 comprises 14 residues. The CDR3 spells CASSLGQGGAPLHF. The DNA for the CDR3 is TGTGCCAGCAGTTTGGGCCAGGGAGGGGCACCCCTCCACTTT.

V and J are TRBV7-2 and TRBJ2-1, with TRBD2 identical over 13 bases. V shed 1 base, J shed 10 bases, and the junction held 4 bases outside the gene matches. Germline values: CDR1 SGHTA, CDR2 FQGNSA. The CDR3 is 15 amino acids. CDR3 sequence: CASSLGGLAGVEQFF. Here the CDR3 DNA reads TGTGCCAGCAGCTTAGGAGGACTAGCGGGGGTCGAGCAGTTCTTC.

This clone was seen more than once but under ten times. The chain carries TRBV5-1 and TRBJ2-3; possible D gene TRBD1, 6 bases. CDR1 SGHRS and CDR2 YFSETQ come from the germline V gene. This CDR3 contains 15 residues. V was trimmed by 4 bases and J by 1 base, leaving 13 bases between them. The CDR3 here is CASSPDSLGTDTQYF. DNA of the CDR3: TGCGCCAGCAGCCCGGACAGCCTCGGCACAGATACGCAGTATTTT.

The genes are TRBV5-4 and TRBJ1-1; 8 nucleotides agree with TRBD1. V was clipped by 2 bases and J by 0 bases; unmatched bases: 3. Germline lookup yields CDR1 SGHNT and CDR2 YYREEE (reference sequence). This CDR3 is 15 amino acids long. CDR3 bases: TGTGCCAGCAGCTTTTCGGACAGGGTGAACACTGAAGCTTTCTTT. It yields the protein CASSFSDRVNTEAFF.

The chain employs TRBV5-1 and TRBJ2-2, with TRBD2 as a possible D gene (6 bases). This CDR3 contains 17 residues. Looked up from germline, CDR1 is SGHRS and CDR2 is YFSETQ. The V gene lost 4 bases and the J gene lost 4 bases, with 20 bases spanning the gap. CDR3 DNA sequence: TGCGCCAGCAGCCGCGATTGGGGGGATAGTAGCACCGGGGAGCTGTTTTTT. This sequence encodes CASSRDWGDSSTGELFF.

This rearrangement joins TRBV6-5 to TRBJ1-2; 9 positions agree with TRBD1. The CDR3 is 14 amino acids. J gave up 4 bases and V 7 bases, and 7 bases lay outside the gene matches. CDR1 and CDR2 from the germline V gene are MNHEY and SVGAGI. CDR3 nucleotide sequence: TGTGCCAGCAATACGCGGGACAGGGCCTATGGCTACACCTTC. As protein: CASNTRDRAYGYTF.

This clone has only a few counts. The genes are TRBV28 and TRBJ1-1; weak D call: TRBD1 (6 bases). V was trimmed by 1 base and J by 4 bases, leaving 16 bases between them. This CDR3 region has 16 residues. CDR1 and CDR2 (germline): MDHEN, SYDVKM. The CDR3 reads CASSLLGRGQGTEAFF. The CDR3 DNA sequence: TGTGCCAGCAGTTTATTGGGCAGGGGTCAGGGCACTGAAGCTTTCTTT.